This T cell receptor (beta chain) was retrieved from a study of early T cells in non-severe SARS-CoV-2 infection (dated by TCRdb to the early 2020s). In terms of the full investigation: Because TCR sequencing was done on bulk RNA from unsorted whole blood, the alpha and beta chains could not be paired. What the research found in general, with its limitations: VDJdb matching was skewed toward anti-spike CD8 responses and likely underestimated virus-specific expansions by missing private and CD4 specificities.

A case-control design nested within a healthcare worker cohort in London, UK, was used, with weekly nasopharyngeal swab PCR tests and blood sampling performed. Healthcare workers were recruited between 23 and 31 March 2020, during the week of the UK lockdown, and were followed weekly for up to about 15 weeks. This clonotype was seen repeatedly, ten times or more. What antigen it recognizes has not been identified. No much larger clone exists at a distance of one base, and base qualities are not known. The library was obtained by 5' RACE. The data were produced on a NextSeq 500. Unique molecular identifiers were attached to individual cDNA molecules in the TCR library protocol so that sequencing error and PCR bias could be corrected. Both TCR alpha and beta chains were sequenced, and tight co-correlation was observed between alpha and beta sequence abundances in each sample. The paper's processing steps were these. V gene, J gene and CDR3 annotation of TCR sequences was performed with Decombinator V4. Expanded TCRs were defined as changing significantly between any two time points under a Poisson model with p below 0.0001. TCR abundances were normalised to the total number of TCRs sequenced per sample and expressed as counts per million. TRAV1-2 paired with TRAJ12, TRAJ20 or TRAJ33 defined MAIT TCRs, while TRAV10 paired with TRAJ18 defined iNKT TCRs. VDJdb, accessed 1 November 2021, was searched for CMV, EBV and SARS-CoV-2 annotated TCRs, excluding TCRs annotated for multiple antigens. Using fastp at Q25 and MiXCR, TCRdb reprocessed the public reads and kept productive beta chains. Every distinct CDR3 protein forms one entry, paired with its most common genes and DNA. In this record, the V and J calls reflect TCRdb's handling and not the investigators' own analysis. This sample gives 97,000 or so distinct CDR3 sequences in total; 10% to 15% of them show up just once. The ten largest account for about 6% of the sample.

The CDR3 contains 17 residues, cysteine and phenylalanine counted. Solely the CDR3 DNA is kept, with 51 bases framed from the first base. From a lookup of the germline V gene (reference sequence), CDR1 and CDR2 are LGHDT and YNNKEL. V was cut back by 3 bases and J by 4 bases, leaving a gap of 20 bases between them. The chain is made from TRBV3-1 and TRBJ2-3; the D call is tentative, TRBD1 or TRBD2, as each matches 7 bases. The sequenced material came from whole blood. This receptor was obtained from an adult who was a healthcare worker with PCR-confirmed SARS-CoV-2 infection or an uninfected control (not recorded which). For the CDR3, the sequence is CASSHARGRAGSDTQYF. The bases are TGTGCCAGCAGCCATGCAAGGGGGCGAGCGGGATCAGATACGCAGTATTTT.